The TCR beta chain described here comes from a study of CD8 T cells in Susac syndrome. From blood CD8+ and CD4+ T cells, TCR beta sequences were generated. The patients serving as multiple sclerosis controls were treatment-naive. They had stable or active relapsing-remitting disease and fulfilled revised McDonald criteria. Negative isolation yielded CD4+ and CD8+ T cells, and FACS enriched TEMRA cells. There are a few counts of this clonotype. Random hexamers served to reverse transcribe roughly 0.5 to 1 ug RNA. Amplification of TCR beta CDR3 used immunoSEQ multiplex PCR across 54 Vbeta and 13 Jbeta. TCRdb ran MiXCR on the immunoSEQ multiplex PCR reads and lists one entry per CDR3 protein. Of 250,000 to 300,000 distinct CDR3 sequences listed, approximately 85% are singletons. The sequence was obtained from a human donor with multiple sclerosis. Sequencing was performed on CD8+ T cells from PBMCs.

The CDR3 reads CASSPTSGRPYEQYF. In DNA, the CDR3 is TGTGCCAGCAGCCCGACTAGCGGGAGACCCTACGAGCAGTACTTC. This rearrangement joins TRBV7-6 to TRBJ2-7; TRBD2 aligns across 12 bases. V shed 5 bases and J 2 bases; nucleotides not matched to a gene: 4. The CDR3 contains 15 residues. Germline lookup yields CDR1 SGHVS and CDR2 FNYEAQ.